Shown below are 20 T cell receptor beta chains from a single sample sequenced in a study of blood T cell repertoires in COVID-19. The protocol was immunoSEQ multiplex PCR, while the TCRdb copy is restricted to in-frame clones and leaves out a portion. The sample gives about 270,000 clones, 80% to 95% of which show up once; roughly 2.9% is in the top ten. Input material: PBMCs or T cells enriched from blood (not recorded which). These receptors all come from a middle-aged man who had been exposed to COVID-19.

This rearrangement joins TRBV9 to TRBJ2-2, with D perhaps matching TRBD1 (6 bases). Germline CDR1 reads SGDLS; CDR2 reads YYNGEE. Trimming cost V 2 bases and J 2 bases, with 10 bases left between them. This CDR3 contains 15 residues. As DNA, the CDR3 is TGTGCCAGCAGCGTCCGGACAGAAAACACCGGGGAGCTGTTTTTT. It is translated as CASSVRTENTGELFF.

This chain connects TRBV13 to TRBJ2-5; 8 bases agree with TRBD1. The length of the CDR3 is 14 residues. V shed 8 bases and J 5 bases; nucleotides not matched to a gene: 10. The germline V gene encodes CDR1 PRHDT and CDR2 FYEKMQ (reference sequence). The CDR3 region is CASLTRGQGETQYF. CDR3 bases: TGTGCCAGCCTTACCAGGGGGCAGGGGGAGACCCAGTACTTC.

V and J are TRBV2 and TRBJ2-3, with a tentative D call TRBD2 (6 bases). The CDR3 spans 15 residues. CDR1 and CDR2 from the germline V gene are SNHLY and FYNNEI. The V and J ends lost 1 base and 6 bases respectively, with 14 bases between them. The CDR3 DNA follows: TGTGCCAGCAGTGAAGACGGGTCGGGGAGGGATACGCAGTATTTT. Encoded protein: CASSEDGSGRDTQYF.

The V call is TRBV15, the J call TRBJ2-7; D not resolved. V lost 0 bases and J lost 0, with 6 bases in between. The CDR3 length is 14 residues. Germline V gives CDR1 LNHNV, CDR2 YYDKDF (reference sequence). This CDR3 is CATSRDQVSYEQYF. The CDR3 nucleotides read TGTGCCACCAGCAGAGATCAGGTCTCCTACGAGCAGTACTTC. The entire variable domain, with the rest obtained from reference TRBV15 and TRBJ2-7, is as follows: DAMVIQNPRYQVTQFGKPVTLSCSQTLNHNVMYWYQQKSSQAPKLLFHYYDKDFNNEADTPDNFQSRRPNTSFCFLDIRSPGLGDTAMYLCATSRDQVSYEQYFGPGTRLTVT.

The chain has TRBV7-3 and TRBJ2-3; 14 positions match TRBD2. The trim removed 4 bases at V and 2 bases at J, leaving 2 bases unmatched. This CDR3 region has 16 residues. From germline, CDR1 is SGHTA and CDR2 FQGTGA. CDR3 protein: CASSSGLAGVTDTQYF. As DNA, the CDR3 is TGTGCCAGCAGCTCGGGACTAGCGGGAGTCACAGATACGCAGTATTTT.

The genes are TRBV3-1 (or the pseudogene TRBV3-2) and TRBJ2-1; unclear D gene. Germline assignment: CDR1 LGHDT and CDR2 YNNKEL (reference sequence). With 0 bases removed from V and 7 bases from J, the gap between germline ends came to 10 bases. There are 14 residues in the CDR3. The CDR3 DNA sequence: TGTGCCAGCAGCCAAGAGTTCGTCGCGAATGAGCAGTTCTTC. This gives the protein CASSQEFVANEQFF.

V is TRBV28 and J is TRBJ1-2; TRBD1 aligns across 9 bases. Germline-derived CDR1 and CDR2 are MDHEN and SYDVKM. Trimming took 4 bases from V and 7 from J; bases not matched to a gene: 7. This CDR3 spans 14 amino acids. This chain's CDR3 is CASSSSQGAAGYTF. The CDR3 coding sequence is TGTGCCAGCAGTTCCTCACAGGGGGCGGCTGGCTACACCTTC.

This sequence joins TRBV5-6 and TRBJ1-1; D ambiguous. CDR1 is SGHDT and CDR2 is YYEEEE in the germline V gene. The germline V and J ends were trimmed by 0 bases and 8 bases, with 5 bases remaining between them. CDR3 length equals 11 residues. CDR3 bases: TGTGCCAGCAGCTTGGTTGAGGAAGCTTTCTTT. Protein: CASSLVEEAFF.

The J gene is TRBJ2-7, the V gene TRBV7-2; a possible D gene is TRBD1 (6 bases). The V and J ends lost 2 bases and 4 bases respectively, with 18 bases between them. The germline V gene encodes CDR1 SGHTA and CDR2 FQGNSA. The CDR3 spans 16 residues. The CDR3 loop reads CASSLRAGTNNYEQYF. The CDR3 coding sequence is TGTGCCAGCAGCTTAAGGGCCGGGACAAACAATTACGAGCAGTACTTC.

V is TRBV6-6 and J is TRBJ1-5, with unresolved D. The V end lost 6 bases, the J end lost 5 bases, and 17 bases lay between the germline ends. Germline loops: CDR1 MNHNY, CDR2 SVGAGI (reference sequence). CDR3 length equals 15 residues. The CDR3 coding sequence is TGTGCCAGCAGGGGCGGAGGGCTTGTGGATCAGCCCCAGCATTTT. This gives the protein CASRGGGLVDQPQHF.

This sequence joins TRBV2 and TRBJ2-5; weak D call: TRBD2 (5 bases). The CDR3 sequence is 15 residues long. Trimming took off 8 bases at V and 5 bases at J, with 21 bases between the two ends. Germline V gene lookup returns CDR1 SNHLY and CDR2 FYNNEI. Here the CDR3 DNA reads TGTGCCAGCTCGGACGGACTCTCGAGGTGGGAGACCCAGTACTTC. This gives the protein CASSDGLSRWETQYF.

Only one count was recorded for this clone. The CDR3 DNA follows: TGTGCCAGCAGTTATAGAACAGTCACGACCGGGGAGCTGTTTTTT. Its protein product is CASSYRTVTTGELFF. The rearrangement joins TRBV6-5 to TRBJ2-2; D is unclear. V lost 3 bases and J 5 bases, leaving 13 bases between the germline ends. The CDR3 consists of 15 residues. Germline lookup yields CDR1 MNHEY and CDR2 SVGAGI.

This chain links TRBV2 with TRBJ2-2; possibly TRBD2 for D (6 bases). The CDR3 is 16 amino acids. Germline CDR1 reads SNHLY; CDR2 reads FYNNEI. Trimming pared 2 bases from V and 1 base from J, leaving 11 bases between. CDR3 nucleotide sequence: TGTGCCAGCAGTGAATTTCGGGGAGGGAACACCGGGGAGCTGTTTTTT. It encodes CASSEFRGGNTGELFF.

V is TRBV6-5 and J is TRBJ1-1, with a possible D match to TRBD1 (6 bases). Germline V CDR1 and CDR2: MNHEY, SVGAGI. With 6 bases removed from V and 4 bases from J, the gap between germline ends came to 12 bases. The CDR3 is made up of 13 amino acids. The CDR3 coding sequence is TGTGCCAGCAGATTAAACAGGGCCACTGAAGCTTTCTTT. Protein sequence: CASRLNRATEAFF.

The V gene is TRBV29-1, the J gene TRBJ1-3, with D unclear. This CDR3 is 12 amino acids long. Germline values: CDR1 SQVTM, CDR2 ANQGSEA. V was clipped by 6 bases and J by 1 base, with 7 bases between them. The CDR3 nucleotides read TGCAGCGTCGCTAGTTCTGGAAACACCATATATTTT. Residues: CSVASSGNTIYF.

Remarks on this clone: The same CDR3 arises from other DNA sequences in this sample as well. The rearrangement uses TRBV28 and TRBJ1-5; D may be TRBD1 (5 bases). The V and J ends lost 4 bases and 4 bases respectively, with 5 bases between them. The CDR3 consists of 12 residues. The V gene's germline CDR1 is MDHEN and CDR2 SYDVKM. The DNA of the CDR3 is TGTGCCAGCAGTTCAGGGAATCAGCCCCAGCATTTT. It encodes CASSSGNQPQHF.

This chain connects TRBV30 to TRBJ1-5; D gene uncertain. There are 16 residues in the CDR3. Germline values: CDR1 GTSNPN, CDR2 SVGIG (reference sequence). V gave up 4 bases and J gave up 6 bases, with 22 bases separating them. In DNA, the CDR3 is TGTGCCTGGAAAGTAAGAGACATCATAGTTGGTCAGCCCCAGCATTTT. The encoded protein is CAWKVRDIIVGQPQHF.

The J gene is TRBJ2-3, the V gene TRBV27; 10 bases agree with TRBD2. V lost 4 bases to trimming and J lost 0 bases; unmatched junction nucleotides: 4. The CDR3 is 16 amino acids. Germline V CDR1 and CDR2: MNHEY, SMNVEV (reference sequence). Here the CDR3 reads CASSYLAGGSTDTQYF. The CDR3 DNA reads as TGTGCCAGCAGTTACTTAGCGGGAGGCAGCACAGATACGCAGTATTTT.

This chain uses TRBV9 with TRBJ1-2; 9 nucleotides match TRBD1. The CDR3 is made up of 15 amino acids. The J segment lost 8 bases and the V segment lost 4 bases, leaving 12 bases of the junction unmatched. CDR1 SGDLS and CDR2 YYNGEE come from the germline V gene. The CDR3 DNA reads TGTGCCAGCAGCCTTGAACAGGGGGCCCCGGGGGGCTACACCTTC. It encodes CASSLEQGAPGGYTF.

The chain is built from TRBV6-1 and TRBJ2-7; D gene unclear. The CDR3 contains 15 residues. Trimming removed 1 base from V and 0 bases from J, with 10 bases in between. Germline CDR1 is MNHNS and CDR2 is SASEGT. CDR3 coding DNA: TGTGCCAGCAGTGAAGATACATCTCCCTCCTACGAGCAGTACTTC. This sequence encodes CASSEDTSPSYEQYF.